The source of this T cell receptor beta chain is a study of neurological immune-mediated disorders. General study findings and limits: Multiple sclerosis patients had less TCR clonal expansion than even healthy controls, unlike HTLV-1-associated myelopathy. There were no CDR3 amino acid sequences shared by expanded clones across subjects, a result suggesting private repertoires in all groups.

CDR3 length: 12 amino acids. Germline CDR1 DFQATT, CDR2 SNEGSKA (reference sequence). A word on this clonotype: Its antigen is currently unknown. One end of the junction does not line up with germline, which may come from a read error.

5'RACE with 10-nucleotide random UMIs produced the cDNA. MiXCR was run by TCRdb on the 5' RACE reads, yielding one entry per CDR3 protein. Of some 29,000 distinct CDR3 sequences in the sample, about 12% were seen once. Source material: PBMCs. This TCR was sampled from a woman aged 55-69 years in good health. This chain connects TRBV20-1 to TRBJ2-7; D is possibly TRBD2 (5 bases). In DNA form, the CDR3 reads TGTAGTACTAGAGAAGGGCAGTACGAGCAGTACTTC. Residues: CSTREGQYEQYF.